This note documents a single TCR beta chain sequence. Its specificity is unknown. The data originate from a study of somatic mutations in cytotoxic T cells in rheumatoid arthritis. Study background: Collection of patient blood (over 26 ml EDTA) took place right after diagnosis, before any treatment. Among the T-cell populations stained with V beta antibodies, some were separated by flow sorting at nearly 100% purity, including V beta1+ cells whose TCRB was sequenced. Whole-study results and caveats: Nobody had found out which antigens the expanded CD8+ clones targeted. Exceedance of 20% of CD8+ cells by the largest CD8+ clone occurred in about an eighth of the roughly 60 patients.

Data came from immunoSEQ multiplex PCR; TCRdb stores just in-frame clones and leaves some out. The data show more than 15,000 clones, about 80% seen once. CDR3 length: 15 amino acids. In germline, CDR1 is SGHRS, CDR2 YFSETQ. Trimming took 0 bases from V and 5 from J, leaving 11 bases between them. This clonotype was obtained from an adult with rheumatoid arthritis. V and J are TRBV5-1 and TRBJ2-2; no reliable D call. The sequencing input was CD8+ T cells sorted from blood. In DNA, the CDR3 is TGCGCCAGCAGCTTGGAGGCTAGAGGTACCGGGGAGCTGTTTTTT. This translates into CASSLEARGTGELFF. The complete variable domain, with remaining parts taken from reference TRBV5-1 and TRBJ2-2, reads KAGVTQTPRYLIKTRGQQVTLSCSPISGHRSVSWYQQTPGQGLQFLFEYFSETQRNKGNFPGRFSGRQFSNSRSEMNVSTLELGDSALYLCASSLEARGTGELFFGEGSRLTVL.